These 21 T cell receptor beta chains were all obtained from the same sample, sequenced in a study of blood T cells in healthy people across ages. Together with a sample-barcoded 5' primer, a J-beta primer mix was included in a second PCR lasting roughly 7 to 11 cycles. MiXCR, applied by TCRdb to the 5' RACE reads, yields one record per CDR3 protein. The sample yields hundreds of thousands of distinct CDR3 sequences, roughly three fifths seen once. The sample comprised blood. The receptors originated from a man in his sixties in good health.

The chain uses TRBV10-2 and TRBJ2-4; 7 nucleotides agree with TRBD1. CDR1 is WSHSY, CDR2 SAAADI, per germline. This CDR3 contains 12 residues. Germline trimming cut 3 bases from V and 11 bases from J; bases unmatched to any gene: 4. This CDR3 reads CASSDPGGFQYF. The CDR3 DNA reads TGCGCCAGCAGTGATCCAGGGGGATTTCAGTACTTC.

As DNA, the CDR3 is TGTGCCAGCAGCCCTCCCGGGGGGGCTCCCTCCTACAATGAGCAGTTCTTC. Translating gives CASSPPGGAPSYNEQFF. The chain uses TRBV7-2 and TRBJ2-1; TRBD2 matches at 8 bases. The germline CDR1 and CDR2 sequences are SGHTA and FQGNSA. The length of the CDR3 is 17 residues. V lost 5 bases, J lost 0 bases, and 9 bases stayed unmatched.

The chain uses TRBV6-1 and TRBJ1-5; D unclear. V was shortened by 2 bases and J by 3 bases, with 8 bases between the two germline ends. Germline loops: CDR1 MNHNS, CDR2 SASEGT. The CDR3 contains 14 residues. The CDR3 reads CASSESAANQPQHF. The CDR3 bases are TGTGCCAGCAGTGAATCGGCAGCCAATCAGCCCCAGCATTTT.

This clonotype was seen more than once but under ten times. The CDR3 DNA reads as TGCAGTGCGGGGACAGGGATGTCCTACGAGCAGTACTTC. Translated, it gives CSAGTGMSYEQYF. This chain joins TRBV20-1 and TRBJ2-7; 9 bases are shared with TRBD1. After removal of 6 bases from V and 1 base from J, the junction contained 4 bases not matched to a gene. This CDR3 has 13 residues. Germline V gives CDR1 DFQATT, CDR2 SNEGSKA (reference sequence).

The CDR3 DNA is TGTGCCAGCAGCCCCCTAAGCGGTATATCCTACAATGAGCAGTTCTTC. Its translation: CASSPLSGISYNEQFF. This chain links TRBV6-5 with TRBJ2-1; TRBD2 might be the D (5 bases). Trimming stripped 6 bases from V and 1 base from J, with 16 bases between. This CDR3 has 16 residues. CDR1 is MNHEY and CDR2 is SVGAGI in the germline V gene.

A few counts support this clonotype. The chain carries TRBV4-2 and TRBJ1-5, with TRBD1 matching over 8 bases. Trimming removed 0 bases from V and 6 bases from J; junction bases left unmatched: 7. The CDR3 covers 16 residues. CDR1 is LGHNA, CDR2 YNFKEQ, per germline. The CDR3 DNA reads as TGTGCCAGCAGCCAAGAGGACGACAGGGGCCGTCAGCCCCAGCATTTT. This translates into CASSQEDDRGRQPQHF.

The rearrangement links TRBV20-1 to TRBJ2-7, with D hard to call. Between the trimmed V and J ends, which lost 0 bases and 2 bases, there was a span of 14 bases. From germline, CDR1 is DFQATT and CDR2 SNEGSKA (reference sequence). CDR3 length: 15 amino acids. The CDR3 coding sequence is TGCAGTGCTAGAGATTTAAATCGCGGCGCCTACGAGCAGTACTTC. Protein sequence: CSARDLNRGAYEQYF.

This clonotype turned up a few times. As DNA, the CDR3 is TGTGCCACCAGTGATTTTACTAGTGGAGGAGAGACCCAGTACTTC. Amino acids: CATSDFTSGGETQYF. This chain uses TRBV24-1 with TRBJ2-5; the D gene is possibly TRBD2 (5 bases). Trimming left V 1 base short and J 4 bases short, with 12 bases between. Germline CDR1 and CDR2: KGHDR and SFDVKD. The CDR3 spans 15 residues.

This sequence joins TRBV6-5 and TRBJ1-2; possibly TRBD1 for D (5 bases). Trimming removed 1 base at V and 0 bases at J, with 9 bases between. Germline values: CDR1 MNHEY, CDR2 SVGAGI. This CDR3 is 15 amino acids long. This chain's CDR3 is CASSYWEGTNYGYTF. DNA for the CDR3: TGTGCCAGCAGTTACTGGGAGGGGACTAACTATGGCTACACCTTC.

The chain carries TRBV24-1 and TRBJ1-1; D is possibly TRBD1 (6 bases). CDR1 KGHDR and CDR2 SFDVKD come from the germline V gene. V gave up 7 bases and J gave up 1 base, with 9 bases separating them. There are 13 residues in the CDR3. The CDR3 sequence is CATRQGRNTEAFF. CDR3 bases: TGTGCCACCAGGCAGGGGAGGAACACTGAAGCTTTCTTT.

The chain combines TRBV5-1 with TRBJ1-4; D ambiguous. The CDR3 spans 17 residues. Germline V gene data show CDR1 as SGHRS and CDR2 as YFSETQ. The V end was cut by 2 bases, the J end by 0 bases, with 14 bases between. Here the CDR3 reads CASSLRRSTPTNEKLFF. The CDR3 coding sequence is TGCGCCAGCAGCTTAAGACGGAGTACACCAACTAATGAAAAACTGTTTTTT.

The V and J genes are TRBV6-1 and TRBJ2-7; D gene unclear. The CDR3 sequence is 14 residues long. The V gene's germline CDR1 is MNHNS and CDR2 SASEGT. Trimming took 7 bases from V and 0 from J, leaving 13 bases between them. The CDR3 region has the DNA TGTGCCAGCACCCACTCTCTCCCCTCCTACGAGCAGTACTTC. It yields the protein CASTHSLPSYEQYF.

This clonotype was seen more than once but under ten times. The J gene is TRBJ2-3, the V gene TRBV5-5, with unresolved D. The V end lost 6 bases, the J end lost 0 bases, and 14 bases lay between the germline ends. Germline V gives CDR1 SGHKS, CDR2 YYEKEE (reference sequence). The CDR3 extends over 15 amino acids. The CDR3, as DNA: TGTGCCAGCACCACTCGCCCGGACAGCACAGATACGCAGTATTTT. It translates to CASTTRPDSTDTQYF.

The chain is built from TRBV12-3 or TRBV12-4 and TRBJ2-3; D ambiguous. V lost 3 bases and J 0 bases, leaving 7 bases between the germline ends. The CDR3 length is 14 residues. The CDR3 DNA reads TGTGCCAGCAGTTTTCCTGTGAGCACAGATACGCAGTATTTT. This gives the protein CASSFPVSTDTQYF.

CDR3 sequence reads: CASSPRERSYNEQYF. The CDR3 DNA reads TGTGCCAGCAGCCCCCGGGAGCGTTCCTACAATGAGCAGTACTTC. The chain carries TRBV9 and TRBJ2-7; maybe TRBD2 (6 bases). V lost 4 bases to trimming and J lost 7 bases, with 21 bases between them. This CDR3 is 15 amino acids long. Looked up from germline, CDR1 is SGDLS and CDR2 is YYNGEE.

About this clonotype: The junction and the germline gene differ at one end; a read error may be behind it. The chain carries TRBV12-3 or TRBV12-4 and TRBJ2-5; D possibly corresponds to TRBD1 (8 bases). The CDR3 is 13 residues long. CDR3 region: CASSRQGRDGQYF. DNA of the CDR3: TGCGCCAGCAGCAGACAGGGGAGGGATGGCCAGTACTTC.

The chain links TRBV15 to TRBJ1-2; 7 bases match TRBD1. The CDR3 runs to 15 residues. Trimming removed 0 bases from V and 8 bases from J; junction bases left unmatched: 9. The germline V gene encodes CDR1 LNHNV and CDR2 YYDKDF (reference sequence). The CDR3 sequence: CATSREQGRLGGYTF. The DNA of the CDR3 is TGTGCCACCAGCAGAGAACAGGGGAGGCTGGGGGGCTACACCTTC.

This clonotype was seen only once. This sequence joins TRBV6-5 and TRBJ2-1, with D uncertain. Per germline, CDR1 MNHEY and CDR2 SVGAGI. Deletions cut 0 bases from V and 11 bases from J, with 11 bases between. There are 13 residues in the CDR3. In nucleotides, the CDR3 is TGTGCCAGCAGTTACTCCGGGCGGATTAAGCAGTTCTTC. Translation gives CASSYSGRIKQFF.

This clonotype was seen a handful of times. The chain uses TRBV9 and TRBJ2-7, with TRBD1 as a possible D gene (5 bases). The CDR3 consists of 14 residues. Germline V CDR1 and CDR2: SGDLS, YYNGEE. Trimming took 4 bases from V and 2 from J, leaving 13 bases between them. This CDR3 is CASSPRTSTYEQYF. In DNA, the CDR3 is TGTGCCAGCAGCCCCCGGACAAGCACCTACGAGCAGTACTTC. The full variable domain, completed using reference TRBV9 and TRBJ2-7, is DSGVTQTPKHLITATGQRVTLRCSPRSGDLSVYWYQQSLDQGLQFLIQYYNGEERAKGNILERFSAQQFPDLHSELNLSSLELGDSALYFCASSPRTSTYEQYFGPGTRLTVT.

Of note for this clonotype: One end of the junction is discordant with germline, which a read error may explain. This rearrangement joins TRBV12-3 or TRBV12-4 to TRBJ2-3; unclear D gene. The CDR3 extends over 14 amino acids. CDR3 sequence (DNA): TGTGCCAGCAAGGGCAGTTCGAGAGCAGATATGCAGTATTTT. As protein: CASKGSSRADMQYF.

The chain recombines TRBV7-2 with TRBJ1-5; D is possibly TRBD1 (6 bases). The CDR3 consists of 16 residues. From germline, CDR1 is SGHTA and CDR2 FQGNSA. V was clipped by 5 bases and J by 0 bases, with 14 bases between them. In nucleotides, the CDR3 is TGTGCCAGCAGCCTCCAGGGGCCGAATAGCAATCAGCCCCAGCATTTT. Protein product: CASSLQGPNSNQPQHF.